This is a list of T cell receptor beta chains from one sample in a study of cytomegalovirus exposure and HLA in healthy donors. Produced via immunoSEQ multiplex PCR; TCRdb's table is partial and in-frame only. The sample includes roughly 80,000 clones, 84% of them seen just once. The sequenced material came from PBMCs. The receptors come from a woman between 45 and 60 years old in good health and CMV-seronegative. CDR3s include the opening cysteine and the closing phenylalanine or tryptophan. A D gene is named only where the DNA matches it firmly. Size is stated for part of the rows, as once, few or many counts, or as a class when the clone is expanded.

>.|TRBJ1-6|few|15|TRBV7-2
TGTGCCAGCAGCTTAGCAGGGGCCTATAATTCACCCCTCCACTTT
CASSLAGAYNSPLHF
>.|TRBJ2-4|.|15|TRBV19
TGTGCCAGTAGTAACAACGGACTAGCCAAAAACATTCAGTACTTC
CASSNNGLAKNIQYF
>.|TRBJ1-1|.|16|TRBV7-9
TGTGCCAGCAGCCCCCTCTTGGGGCCCAAGAACACTGAAGCTTTCTTT
CASSPLLGPKNTEAFF
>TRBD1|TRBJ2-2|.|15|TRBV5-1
TGCGCCAGCAGCAGGGACAGGGAGAACACCGGGGAGCTGTTTTTT
CASSRDRENTGELFF
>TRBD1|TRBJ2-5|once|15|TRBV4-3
TGCGCCAGCAGCCACCGCACAGGGGGTTGGGAGACCCAGTACTTC
CASSHRTGGWETQYF
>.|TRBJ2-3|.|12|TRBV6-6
TGTGCCAGCAGTTACGAGGGAGATACGCAGTATTTT
CASSYEGDTQYF
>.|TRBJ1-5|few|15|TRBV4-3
TGCGCCAGCAGCCAAGTTCTTCGCGGGAATCAGCCCCAGCATTTT
CASSQVLRGNQPQHF
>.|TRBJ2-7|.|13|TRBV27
TGTGCCAGCAGTTTAGGGCCGCTGTACGAGCAGTACTTC
CASSLGPLYEQYF
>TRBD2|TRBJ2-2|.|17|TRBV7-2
TGTGCCAGCAGCCCAGGGGGACTAGCGGGGAACACCGGGGAGCTGTTTTTT
CASSPGGLAGNTGELFF
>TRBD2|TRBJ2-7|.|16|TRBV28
TGTGCCAGCAGTTCCATGTTTAGCGGGAGATCCTACGAGCAGTACTTC
CASSSMFSGRSYEQYF
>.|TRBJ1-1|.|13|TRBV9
TGTGCCAGCAGCGTAGCAGGGTACACTGAAGCTTTCTTT
CASSVAGYTEAFF
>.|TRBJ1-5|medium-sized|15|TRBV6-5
TGTGCCAGCAGGAAAGCAGGCCGATACAATCAGCCCCAGCATTTT
CASRKAGRYNQPQHF
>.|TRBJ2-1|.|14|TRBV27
TGTGCCAGCAGTTTGAGCACCCCCTACAATGAGCAGTTCTTC
CASSLSTPYNEQFF
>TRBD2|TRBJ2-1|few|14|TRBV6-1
TGTGCCAGCAGTCTTAGCGGGAGCTACGATGAGCAGTTCTTC
CASSLSGSYDEQFF
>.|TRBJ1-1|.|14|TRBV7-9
TGTGCTGCCGGCGGGGTTTACATGAACACTGAAGCTTTCTTT
CAAGGVYMNTEAFF
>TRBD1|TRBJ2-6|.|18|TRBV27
TGTGCCAGCAGTTTAAGGGGACAGGGGGCGTACGGGGCCAACGTCCTGACTTTC
CASSLRGQGAYGANVLTF
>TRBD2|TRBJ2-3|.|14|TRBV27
TGTGCCAGCAGGGAGAGGACTAGCGGGAGGACGCAGTATTTT
CASRERTSGRTQYF
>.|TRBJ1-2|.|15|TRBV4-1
TGCGCCAGCAGCCAAGATTTCATGGTACTGAGGGGCTACACCTTC
CASSQDFMVLRGYTF
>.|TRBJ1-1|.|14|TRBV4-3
TGCGCCAGCAGCCAAGATCGGGGGGAGACTGAAGCTTTCTTT
CASSQDRGETEAFF
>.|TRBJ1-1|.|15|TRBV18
TGTGCCAGCTCACGGGACATGGCTGCGAACACTGAAGCTTTCTTT
CASSRDMAANTEAFF
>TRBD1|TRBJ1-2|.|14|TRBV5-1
TGCGCCAGCAGTAAGGACAGGGGCAACTATGGCTACACCTTC
CASSKDRGNYGYTF
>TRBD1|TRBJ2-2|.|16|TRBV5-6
TGTGCCAGCAGCCCGGGGACAGGGGGAGGAGCCGGGGAGCTGTTTTTT
CASSPGTGGGAGELFF
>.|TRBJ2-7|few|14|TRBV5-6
TGTGCCAGCAGCTCCTTGGGAGGCTCCTACGAGCAGTACTTC
CASSSLGGSYEQYF
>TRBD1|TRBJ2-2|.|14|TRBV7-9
TGTGCCAGCAGCTCAAGGGGGCCCACCGGGGAGCTGTTTTTT
CASSSRGPTGELFF
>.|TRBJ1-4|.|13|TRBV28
TGTGCCATCGGAGTTGCAACTAATGAAAAACTGTTTTTT
CAIGVATNEKLFF
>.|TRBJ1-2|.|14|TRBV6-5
TGTGCCAGCAGTCCTCGGGATACTATCTATGGCTACACCTTC
CASSPRDTIYGYTF
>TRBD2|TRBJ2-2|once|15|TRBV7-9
TGTGCCAGCAGCTTAGCCAGCGGGGGAGCCGGGGAGCTGTTTTTT
CASSLASGGAGELFF
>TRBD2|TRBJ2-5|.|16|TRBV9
TGTGCCAGCAGCGTAGGACTAGCGGGGGTTCAAGAGACCCAGTACTTC
CASSVGLAGVQETQYF
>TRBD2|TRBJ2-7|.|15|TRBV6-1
TGTGCCAGCAGATTGACTAGCGGTAGCTCCTACGAGCAGTACTTC
CASRLTSGSSYEQYF
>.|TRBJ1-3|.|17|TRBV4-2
TGTGCCAGCAGCCTCCTGCGAGAGGATCTTCGGGGAAACACCATATATTTT
CASSLLREDLRGNTIYF
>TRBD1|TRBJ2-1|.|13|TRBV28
TGTGCCAGCAGTTCATACAGGGGAAATGAGCAGTTCTTC
CASSSYRGNEQFF
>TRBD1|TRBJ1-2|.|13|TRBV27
TGTGCCAGCAGTAAGGGACAGTACGATGGCTACACCTTC
CASSKGQYDGYTF
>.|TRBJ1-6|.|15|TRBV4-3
TGCGCCAGCAGCCAAGAGAGGAACAGGTTCGAATCCCTCCACTTT
CASSQERNRFESLHF
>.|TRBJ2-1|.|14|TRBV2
TGTGCCACCCGAAGAGCGCAGGGGAACAATGAGCAGTTCTTC
CATRRAQGNNEQFF
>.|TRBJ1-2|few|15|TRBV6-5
TGTGCCAGCAGTTACCTACCTGGACAGACATGGGGCTACACCTTC
CASSYLPGQTWGYTF
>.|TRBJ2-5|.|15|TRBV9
TGTGCCAGCAGCGTAGGTCGACTCTCCCAAGAGACCCAGTACTTC
CASSVGRLSQETQYF
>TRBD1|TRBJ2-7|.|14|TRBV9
TGTGCCAGCAGCGTAGGGTTTGGGACAGACGAGCAGTACTTC
CASSVGFGTDEQYF
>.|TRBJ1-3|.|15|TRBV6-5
TGTGCCAGCACACGAGGGTCCCAACCGGGAAACACCATATATTTT
CASTRGSQPGNTIYF
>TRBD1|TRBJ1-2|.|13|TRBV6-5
TGTGCCAGCAATAGAGAAGGGGGCGGTGGCTACACCTTC
CASNREGGGGYTF
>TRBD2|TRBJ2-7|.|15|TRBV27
TGTGCCAGCAGTTTATCGACTAGCGGGAGATACGAGCAGTACTTC
CASSLSTSGRYEQYF
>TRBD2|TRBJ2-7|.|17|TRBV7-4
TGTGCCAGCAGCTATGGGACTAGCGGGATCCTCTCCTACGAGCAGTACTTC
CASSYGTSGILSYEQYF
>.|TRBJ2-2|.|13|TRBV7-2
TGTGCCAGCAGCGATAGGAACACCGGGGAGCTGTTTTTT
CASSDRNTGELFF
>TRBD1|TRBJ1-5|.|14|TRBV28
TGTGCCAGCAGTTTATCGGGACAGGGATTTACCCAGCATTTT
CASSLSGQGFTQHF
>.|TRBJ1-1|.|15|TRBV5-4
TGTGCCAGCAGCCCCCTCAGGGAGGCGAACACTGAAGCTTTCTTT
CASSPLREANTEAFF
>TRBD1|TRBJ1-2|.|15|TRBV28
TGTGCCAGCAGAAGGGTGAAAGGGGGCATCAATGGCTACACCTTC
CASRRVKGGINGYTF
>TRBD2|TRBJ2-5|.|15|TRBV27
TGTGCCAGCAGAAGCGCGGGGGGCCGCCAAGAGACCCAGTACTTC
CASRSAGGRQETQYF
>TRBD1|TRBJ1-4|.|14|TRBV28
TGTGCCAGCAGTTCTCATGGACAGGGTGAAAAACTGTTTTTT
CASSSHGQGEKLFF
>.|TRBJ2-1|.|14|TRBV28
TGTGCCACCTCTGGAGGGAGTTCCTACAATGAGCAGTTCTTC
CATSGGSSYNEQFF
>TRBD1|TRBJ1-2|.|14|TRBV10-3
TGTGCCATCAGTTCGGACAGGGGGACCCATGGCTACACCTTC
CAISSDRGTHGYTF
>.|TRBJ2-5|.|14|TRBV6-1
TGTGCCAGCAGTGATTTTGGCGGGAAAGAGACCCAGTACTTC
CASSDFGGKETQYF
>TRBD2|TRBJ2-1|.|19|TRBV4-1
TGCGCCAGCAGCCAGTGGTGGCTAGCGGGAGGGAGCTCCTACAATGAGCAGTTCTTC
CASSQWWLAGGSSYNEQFF
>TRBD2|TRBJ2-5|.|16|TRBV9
TGTGCCAGCAGCGTGACTAGCGGATATCCGGGAGAGACCCAGTACTTC
CASSVTSGYPGETQYF